A single sample is the source of the 13 T cell receptor beta chains below, sequenced in a study of blood T cell repertoires in COVID-19. Sequencing used immunoSEQ multiplex PCR; TCRdb keeps in-frame clones, though not all of them. The sample yields approximately 130,000 clones, about four fifths seen once. Sequenced material: peripheral blood. Source of these receptors: a woman aged 55-75 years with active or convalescent COVID-19.

V and J are TRBV7-7 and TRBJ2-2; 7 bases agree with TRBD2. CDR3 length: 15 residues. The germline gives CDR1 SSHAT, CDR2 FNYEAQ (reference sequence). V lost 4 bases and J lost 5; bases outside the gene matches: 7. This CDR3 reads CASSSDGGGTGELFF. CDR3 DNA sequence: TGTGCCAGCAGCTCCGATGGGGGGGGGACCGGGGAGCTGTTTTTT.

This chain connects TRBV12-5 to TRBJ2-1; 9 bases line up with TRBD2. V lost 1 base to trimming and J lost 9 bases; unmatched junction nucleotides: 7. The CDR3 is 15 amino acids. Germline CDR1 and CDR2: LGHNT and FRNRAP. The CDR3 DNA is TGTGCTAGTGGTTTGGATGCTAGCGGGACGTTTGAGCAGTTCTTC. Its translation is CASGLDASGTFEQFF.

The V gene is TRBV6-5, the J gene TRBJ2-1; 7 bases align to TRBD2. Germline CDR1 is MNHEY and CDR2 is SVGAGI. Losses at the gene ends were 6 bases for V and 8 bases for J; bases not matched to a gene: 13. This CDR3 contains 15 residues. The DNA of the CDR3 is TGTGCCAGCAGCCTGAACAGCGGGATAGTAGATGAGCAGTTCTTC. Amino acid sequence: CASSLNSGIVDEQFF.

The chain carries TRBV18 and TRBJ1-1; D is unresolved. The CDR3 length is 14 residues. The germline V and J ends were trimmed by 3 bases and 3 bases, with 11 bases remaining between them. Per the germline V gene, CDR1 is KGHSH and CDR2 is LQKENI. Here the CDR3 reads CASSPPAGYTEAFF. CDR3 sequence (DNA): TGTGCCAGCTCACCTCCGGCGGGGTACACTGAAGCTTTCTTT.

The rearrangement uses TRBV18 and TRBJ1-1, with 7 bases matching TRBD1. CDR1 KGHSH and CDR2 LQKENI come from the germline V gene. This CDR3 has 15 residues. V shed 6 bases and J 6 bases; nucleotides not matched to a gene: 13. CDR3 coding DNA: TGTGCCAGCTCTCGACAGGGTTTAAGGGGGGCTGAAGCTTTCTTT. Protein: CASSRQGLRGAEAFF.

Many counts were recorded for this clone. The chain is built from TRBV9 and TRBJ1-3; no reliable D call. V was cut by 7 bases and J by 0 bases, with 11 bases left in between. CDR3 length: 14 amino acids. The germline gives CDR1 SGDLS, CDR2 YYNGEE. This chain's CDR3 is CASGMGLSGNTIYF. The CDR3 DNA sequence: TGTGCCAGCGGTATGGGCCTCTCTGGAAACACCATATATTTT. Drawing the rest from reference TRBV9 and TRBJ1-3, the complete variable domain is DSGVTQTPKHLITATGQRVTLRCSPRSGDLSVYWYQQSLDQGLQFLIQYYNGEERAKGNILERFSAQQFPDLHSELNLSSLELGDSALYFCASGMGLSGNTIYFGEGSWLTVV.

J is TRBJ2-3 and V is TRBV18; D not resolved. Germline CDR1 KGHSH, CDR2 LQKENI. CDR3 length equals 14 residues. V was clipped by 8 bases and J by 0 bases, with 12 bases between them. CDR3 residues: CASQTQRSTDTQYF. The CDR3 DNA follows: TGTGCCAGCCAGACCCAGCGAAGCACAGATACGCAGTATTTT.

The chain is built from TRBV12-3 or TRBV12-4 and TRBJ1-1, with D perhaps matching TRBD1 (5 bases). V shed 7 bases and J shed 0 bases, with 9 bases lying between them. The CDR3 runs to 13 residues. The CDR3 bases are TGTGCCAGCACACAGGCGGTGAACACTGAAGCTTTCTTT. It translates to CASTQAVNTEAFF.

For the CDR3, the DNA is TGTGCCAGCAGCTTCTTTGGGCAGAATAATGAAAAACTGTTTTTT. This sequence encodes CASSFFGQNNEKLFF. This chain links TRBV5-8 with TRBJ1-4; D uncertain. The germline V gene encodes CDR1 SGHTS and CDR2 YDEGEE. Trimming removed 2 bases from V and 4 bases from J, with 12 bases in between. CDR3 length: 15 amino acids.

The chain has TRBV27 and TRBJ1-1; 8 bases line up with TRBD1. The V segment lost 0 bases and the J segment 6 bases; nucleotides outside the gene matches: 6. The germline gives CDR1 MNHEY, CDR2 SMNVEV (reference sequence). The CDR3 length is 15 residues. The CDR3 sequence: CASSLSRGLSSEAFF. The CDR3, as DNA: TGTGCCAGCAGTTTATCCAGGGGGCTAAGTTCTGAAGCTTTCTTT.

This sequence joins TRBV21-1 and TRBJ2-6; the D call of TRBD2 is as the table states it, not checked on the DNA. TRBV21-1 is termed a pseudogene. The CDR3 totals 19 residues. In DNA, the CDR3 is TGTGCCAGCAGCAAGAGGTCCCGGGATTCTGTCTCTGGGGCCAACGTCCTGACTTTC. As protein: CASSKRSRDSVSGANVLTF.

This clone was counted a single time. The chain uses TRBV4-2 and TRBJ1-4; maybe TRBD1 (6 bases). The CDR3 is 17 amino acids. Trimming stripped 0 bases from V and 6 bases from J, with 17 bases between. Germline V lookup: CDR1 LGHNA, CDR2 YNFKEQ. CDR3 loop: CASSQDGPGTPHEKLFF. The CDR3 bases are TGTGCCAGCAGCCAAGATGGTCCCGGGACACCCCATGAAAAACTGTTTTTT.

The chain couples TRBV28 to TRBJ2-1; 8 bases are shared with TRBD1. The V gene's germline CDR1 is MDHEN and CDR2 SYDVKM. The CDR3 extends over 15 amino acids. J gave up 7 bases and V 6 bases, and 11 bases lay outside the gene matches. The CDR3 DNA follows: TGTGCCAGCAGCCTTTTGACAGGGGCCCTAAATGAGCAGTTCTTC. It is translated as CASSLLTGALNEQFF.